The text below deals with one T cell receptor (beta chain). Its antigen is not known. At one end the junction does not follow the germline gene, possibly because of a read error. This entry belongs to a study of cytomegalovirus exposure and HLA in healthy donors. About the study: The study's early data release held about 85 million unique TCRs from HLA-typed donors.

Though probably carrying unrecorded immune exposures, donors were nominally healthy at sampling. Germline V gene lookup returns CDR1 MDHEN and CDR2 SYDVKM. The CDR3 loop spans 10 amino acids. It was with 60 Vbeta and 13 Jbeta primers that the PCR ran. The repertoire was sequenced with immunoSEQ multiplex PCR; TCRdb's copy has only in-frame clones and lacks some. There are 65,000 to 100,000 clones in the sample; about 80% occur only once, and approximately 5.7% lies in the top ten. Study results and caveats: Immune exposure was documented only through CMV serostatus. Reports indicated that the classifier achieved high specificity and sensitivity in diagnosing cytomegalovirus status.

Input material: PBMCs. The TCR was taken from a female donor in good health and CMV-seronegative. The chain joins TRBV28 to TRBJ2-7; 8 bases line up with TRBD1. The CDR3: CASRGQVLDF. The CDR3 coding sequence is TGTGCCAGCCGGGGACAGGTTCTGGACTTC.